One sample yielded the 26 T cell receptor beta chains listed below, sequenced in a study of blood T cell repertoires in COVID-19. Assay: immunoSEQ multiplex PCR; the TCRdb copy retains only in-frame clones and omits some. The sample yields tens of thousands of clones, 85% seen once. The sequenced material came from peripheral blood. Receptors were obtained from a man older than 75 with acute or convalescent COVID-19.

The CDR3 DNA reads TGTGCCAGCAGCCCCCGACAGGGAAGGGACGAGCAGTACTTC. Its protein is CASSPRQGRDEQYF. The V gene is TRBV7-9, the J gene TRBJ2-7, with TRBD1 matching 7 bases. The CDR3 runs 14 residues. Germline lookup yields CDR1 SEHNR and CDR2 FQNEAQ (reference sequence). Trimming at V came to 5 bases and at J to 5 bases, leaving 9 bases not matched to a gene.

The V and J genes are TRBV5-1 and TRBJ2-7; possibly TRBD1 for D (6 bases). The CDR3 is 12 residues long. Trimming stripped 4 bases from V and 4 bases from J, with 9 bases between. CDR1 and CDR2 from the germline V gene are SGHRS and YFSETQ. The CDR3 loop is CASSPDSYEQYF. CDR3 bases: TGCGCCAGCAGCCCGGACAGTTACGAGCAGTACTTC. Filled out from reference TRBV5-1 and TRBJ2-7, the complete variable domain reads KAGVTQTPRYLIKTRGQQVTLSCSPISGHRSVSWYQQTPGQGLQFLFEYFSETQRNKGNFPGRFSGRQFSNSRSEMNVSTLELGDSALYLCASSPDSYEQYFGPGTRLTVT.

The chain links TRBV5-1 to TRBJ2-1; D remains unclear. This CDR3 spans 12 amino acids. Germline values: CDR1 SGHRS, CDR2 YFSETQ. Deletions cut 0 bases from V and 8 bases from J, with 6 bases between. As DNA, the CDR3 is TGCGCCAGCAGCTTGGCAGACTATGAGCAGTTCTTC. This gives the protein CASSLADYEQFF.

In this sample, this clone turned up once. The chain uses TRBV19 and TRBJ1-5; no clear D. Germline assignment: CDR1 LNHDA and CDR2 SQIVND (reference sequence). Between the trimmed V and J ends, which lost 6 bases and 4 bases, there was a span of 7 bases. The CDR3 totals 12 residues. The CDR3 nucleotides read TGTGCCAGTAGAATACGGAATCAGCCCCAGCATTTT. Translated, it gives CASRIRNQPQHF. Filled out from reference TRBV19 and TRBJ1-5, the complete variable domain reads DGGITQSPKYLFRKEGQNVTLSCEQNLNHDAMYWYRQDPGQGLRLIYYSQIVNDFQKGDIAEGYSVSREKKESFPLTVTSAQKNPTAFYLCASRIRNQPQHFGDGTRLSIL.

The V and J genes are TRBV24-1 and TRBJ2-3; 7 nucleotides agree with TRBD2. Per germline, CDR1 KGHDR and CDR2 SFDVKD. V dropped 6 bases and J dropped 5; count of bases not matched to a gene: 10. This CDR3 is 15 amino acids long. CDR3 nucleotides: TGTGCCACCAGTAATAATGGCGGGAGAGGAGATACGCAGTATTTT. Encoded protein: CATSNNGGRGDTQYF.

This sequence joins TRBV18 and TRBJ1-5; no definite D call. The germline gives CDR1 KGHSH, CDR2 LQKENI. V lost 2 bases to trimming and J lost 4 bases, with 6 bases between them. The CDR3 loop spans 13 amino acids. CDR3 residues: CASSPGENQPQHF. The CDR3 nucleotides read TGTGCCAGCTCACCAGGGGAGAATCAGCCCCAGCATTTT.

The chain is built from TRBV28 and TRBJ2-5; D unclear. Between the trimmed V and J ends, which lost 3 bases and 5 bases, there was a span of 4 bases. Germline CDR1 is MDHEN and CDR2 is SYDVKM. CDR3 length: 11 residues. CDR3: CASSFMETQYF. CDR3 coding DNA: TGTGCCAGCAGTTTTATGGAGACCCAGTACTTC.

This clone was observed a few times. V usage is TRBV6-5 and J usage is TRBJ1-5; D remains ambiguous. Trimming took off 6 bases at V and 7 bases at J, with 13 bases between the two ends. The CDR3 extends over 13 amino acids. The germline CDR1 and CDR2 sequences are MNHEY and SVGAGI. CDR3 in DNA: TGTGCCAGCAGAAACGTCTTGGAGCAGCCCCAGCATTTT. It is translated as CASRNVLEQPQHF.

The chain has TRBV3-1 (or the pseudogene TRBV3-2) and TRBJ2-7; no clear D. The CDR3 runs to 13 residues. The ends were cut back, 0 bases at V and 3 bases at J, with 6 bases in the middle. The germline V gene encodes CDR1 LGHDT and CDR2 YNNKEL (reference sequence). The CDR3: CASSQDRHYEQYF. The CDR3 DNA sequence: TGTGCCAGCAGCCAAGATCGACACTACGAGCAGTACTTC.

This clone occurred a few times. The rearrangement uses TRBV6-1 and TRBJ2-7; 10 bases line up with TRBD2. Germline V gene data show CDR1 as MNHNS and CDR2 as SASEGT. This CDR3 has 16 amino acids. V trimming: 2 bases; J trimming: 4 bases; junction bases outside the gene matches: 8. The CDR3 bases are TGTGCCAGCAGTGAAAGTAGCGGGAGGCCTAATTACGAGCAGTACTTC. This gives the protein CASSESSGRPNYEQYF.

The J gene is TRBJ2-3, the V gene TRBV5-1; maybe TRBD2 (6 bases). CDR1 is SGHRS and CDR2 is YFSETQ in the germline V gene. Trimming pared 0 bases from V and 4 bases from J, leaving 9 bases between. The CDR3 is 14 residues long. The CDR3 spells CASSLVGGADTQYF. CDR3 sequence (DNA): TGCGCCAGCAGCTTGGTGGGAGGCGCAGATACGCAGTATTTT. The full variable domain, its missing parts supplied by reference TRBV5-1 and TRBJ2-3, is KAGVTQTPRYLIKTRGQQVTLSCSPISGHRSVSWYQQTPGQGLQFLFEYFSETQRNKGNFPGRFSGRQFSNSRSEMNVSTLELGDSALYLCASSLVGGADTQYFGPGTRLTVL.

CDR3 in DNA: TGCGCCAGCAGCTTAGGAGGAGGGGTCTTCTCTGGAAACACCATATATTTT. As protein: CASSLGGGVFSGNTIYF. The chain joins TRBV5-1 to TRBJ1-3; D is perhaps TRBD1 (5 bases). The CDR3 covers 17 residues. Looked up from germline, CDR1 is SGHRS and CDR2 is YFSETQ. Trimming took off 2 bases at V and 0 bases at J, with 15 bases between the two ends. The full variable domain, its missing parts supplied by reference TRBV5-1 and TRBJ1-3, is KAGVTQTPRYLIKTRGQQVTLSCSPISGHRSVSWYQQTPGQGLQFLFEYFSETQRNKGNFPGRFSGRQFSNSRSEMNVSTLELGDSALYLCASSLGGGVFSGNTIYFGEGSWLTVV.

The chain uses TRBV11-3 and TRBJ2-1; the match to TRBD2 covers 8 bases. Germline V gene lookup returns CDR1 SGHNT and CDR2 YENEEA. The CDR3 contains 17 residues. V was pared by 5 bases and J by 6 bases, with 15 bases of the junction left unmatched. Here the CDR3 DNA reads TGTGCCAGCAGCCCCTCCTTCGGGAGGGCCTCCGGCAATGAGCAGTTCTTC. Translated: CASSPSFGRASGNEQFF.

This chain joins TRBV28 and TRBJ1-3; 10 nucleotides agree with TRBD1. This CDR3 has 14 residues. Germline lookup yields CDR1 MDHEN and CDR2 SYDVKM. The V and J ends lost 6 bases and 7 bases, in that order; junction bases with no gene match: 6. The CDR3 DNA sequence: TGTGCCAGCAGGCCCGGGGACAGGGGCAACACCATATATTTT. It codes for CASRPGDRGNTIYF.

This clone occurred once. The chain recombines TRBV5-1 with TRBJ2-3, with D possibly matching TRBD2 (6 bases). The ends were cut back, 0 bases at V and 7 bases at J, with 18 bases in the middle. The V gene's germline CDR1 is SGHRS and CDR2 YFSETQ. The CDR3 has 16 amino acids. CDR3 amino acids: CASSLESSGAEHTQYF. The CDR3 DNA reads TGCGCCAGCAGCTTGGAGAGTAGCGGCGCAGAGCATACGCAGTATTTT. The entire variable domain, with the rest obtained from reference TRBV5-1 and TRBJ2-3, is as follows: KAGVTQTPRYLIKTRGQQVTLSCSPISGHRSVSWYQQTPGQGLQFLFEYFSETQRNKGNFPGRFSGRQFSNSRSEMNVSTLELGDSALYLCASSLESSGAEHTQYFGPGTRLTVL.

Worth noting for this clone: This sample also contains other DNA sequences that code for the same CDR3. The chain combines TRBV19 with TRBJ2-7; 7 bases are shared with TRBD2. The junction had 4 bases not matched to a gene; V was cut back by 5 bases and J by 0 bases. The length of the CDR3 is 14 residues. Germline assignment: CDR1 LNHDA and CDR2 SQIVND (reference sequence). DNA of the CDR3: TGTGCCAGTAGTCGCGGCGGGAGCTCCTACGAGCAGTACTTC. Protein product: CASSRGGSSYEQYF.

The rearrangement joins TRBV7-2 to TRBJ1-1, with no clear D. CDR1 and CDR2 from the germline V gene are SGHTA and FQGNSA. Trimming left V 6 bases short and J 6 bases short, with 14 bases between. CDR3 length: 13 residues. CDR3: CASSSGSLAEAFF. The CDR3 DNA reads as TGTGCCAGCAGTTCCGGGAGTCTCGCTGAAGCTTTCTTT. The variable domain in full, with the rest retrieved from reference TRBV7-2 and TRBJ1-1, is GAGVSQSPSNKVTEKGKDVELRCDPISGHTALYWYRQSLGQGLEFLIYFQGNSAPDKSGLPSDRFSAERTGGSVSTLTIQRTQQEDSAVYLCASSSGSLAEAFFGQGTRLTVV.

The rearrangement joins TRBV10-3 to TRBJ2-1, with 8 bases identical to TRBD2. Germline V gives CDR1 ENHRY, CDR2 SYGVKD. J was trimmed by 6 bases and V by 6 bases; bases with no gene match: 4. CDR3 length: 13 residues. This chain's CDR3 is CAIRLAGTNEQFF. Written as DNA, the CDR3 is TGTGCCATCAGATTAGCGGGGACCAATGAGCAGTTCTTC.

The CDR3 DNA follows: TGCGCCAGCAGCCCCGGGACAGGGGTTATGGACACTGAAGCTTTCTTT. Residues: CASSPGTGVMDTEAFF. The chain uses TRBV5-1 and TRBJ1-1, with 10 bases identical to TRBD1. Germline V CDR1 and CDR2: SGHRS, YFSETQ. The trim removed 4 bases at V and 3 bases at J, leaving 9 bases unmatched. There are 16 residues in the CDR3.

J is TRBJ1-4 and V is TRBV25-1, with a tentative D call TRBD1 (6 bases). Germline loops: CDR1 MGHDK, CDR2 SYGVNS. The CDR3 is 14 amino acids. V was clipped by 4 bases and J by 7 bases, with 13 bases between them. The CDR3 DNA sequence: TGTGCCAGCAGTGTACAGGGCGTAGGTGAAAAACTGTTTTTT. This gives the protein CASSVQGVGEKLFF. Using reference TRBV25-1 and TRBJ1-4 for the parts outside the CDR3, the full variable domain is EADIYQTPRYLVIGTGKKITLECSQTMGHDKMYWYQQDPGMELHLIHYSYGVNSTEKGDLSSESTVSRIRTEHFPLTLESARPSHTSQYLCASSVQGVGEKLFFGSGTQLSVL.

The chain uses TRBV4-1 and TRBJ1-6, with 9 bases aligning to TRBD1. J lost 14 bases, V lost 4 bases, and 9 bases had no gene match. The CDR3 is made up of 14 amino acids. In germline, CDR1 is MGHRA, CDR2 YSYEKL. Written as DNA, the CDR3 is TGCGCCAGCAGCCCGACAGGGGGGCTCGTCACCCTCCACTTT. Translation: CASSPTGGLVTLHF.

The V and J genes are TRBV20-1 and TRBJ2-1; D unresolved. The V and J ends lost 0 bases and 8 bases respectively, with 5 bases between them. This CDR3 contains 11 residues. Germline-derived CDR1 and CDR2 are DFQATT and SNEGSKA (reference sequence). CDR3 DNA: TGCAGTGCTAGAGAGGGCTATGAGCAGTTCTTC. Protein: CSAREGYEQFF.

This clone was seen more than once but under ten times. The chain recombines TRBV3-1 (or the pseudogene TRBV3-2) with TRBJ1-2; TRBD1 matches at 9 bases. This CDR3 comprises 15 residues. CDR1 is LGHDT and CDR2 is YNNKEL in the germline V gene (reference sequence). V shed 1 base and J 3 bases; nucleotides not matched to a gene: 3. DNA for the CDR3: TGTGCCAGCAGCCAAGGGGGACAGGGAGACTATGGCTACACCTTC. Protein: CASSQGGQGDYGYTF.

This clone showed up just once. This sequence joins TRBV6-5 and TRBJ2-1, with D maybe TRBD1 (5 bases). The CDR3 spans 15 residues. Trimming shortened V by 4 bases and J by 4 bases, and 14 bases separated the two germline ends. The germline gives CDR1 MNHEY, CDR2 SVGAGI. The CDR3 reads CASSSRQSIYNEQFF. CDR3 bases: TGTGCCAGCAGTTCCCGACAGTCTATTTACAATGAGCAGTTCTTC.

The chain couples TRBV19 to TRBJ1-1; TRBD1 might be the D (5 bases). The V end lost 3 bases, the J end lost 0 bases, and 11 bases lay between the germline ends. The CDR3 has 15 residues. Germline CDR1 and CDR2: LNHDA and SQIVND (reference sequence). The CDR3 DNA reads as TGTGCCAGTAGTATGGGCAGGGCTCTGAACACTGAAGCTTTCTTT. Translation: CASSMGRALNTEAFF.

CDR3 loop: CASSTGQVLEPQHF. CDR3 DNA: TGTGCCAGTAGTACAGGACAGGTCCTCGAGCCCCAGCATTTT. The chain has TRBV19 and TRBJ1-5; TRBD1 matches 7 bases. In germline, CDR1 is LNHDA, CDR2 SQIVND (reference sequence). J lost 8 bases, V lost 4 bases, and 8 bases had no gene match. This CDR3 comprises 14 residues.